This TCR beta chain stems from a study of blood T cell repertoires in COVID-19 (dated by TCRdb to between 2020 and 2021). In the study overall: The collaborator samples originated in the United States, Italy and Spain and spanned the acute and convalescent phases of COVID-19. The prospective study material was composed of cDNA or gDNA derived from T cells, B-cell-depleted T cells, or PBMCs. Subjects who had been exposed to COVID-19, were actively infected with it, or had recovered from it provided the deeply sampled blood TCRbeta repertoires that made up the dataset. The repertoires were released in a freely available public database meant as a resource for research on the immune response to SARS-CoV-2. Samples came from the ongoing ImmuneRACE study (first 160 participants) plus 1,254 subjects from 6 global collaborators. Nearly every sample came with metadata listing a de-identified subject ID, COVID-19 status, age in years and sex. HLA class I and class II types, where available, came from metadata supplied by the sample provider rather than from assay-based typing. What the study reported, not specific to this receptor: Clinical and demographic metadata were provided uncurated, with the amount varying by source and participant.

The immunoSEQ Assay, a bias-controlled multiplex PCR, was used to amplify TCRbeta CDR3 regions from genomic DNA. As for the original processing: The number of nucleated cells in each sample was estimated from the amplification of reference gene primers within the assay. To quantify the absolute abundance of each unique TCRbeta CDR3 rearrangement, sequence reads were collapsed and filtered. For each sample, productive Simpson clonality was calculated as the square root of Simpson's diversity index across productive rearrangements. TCRdb re-hosts the immuneACCESS table, in-frame sequences only. Its copies lack some clones; in the studies checked, an unresolved V gene accounts for under half of them, and the cause for the rest is not known. Clone size and the V and J calls come from that table; the DNA yielded D and trimming. A total of fewer than 80,000 clones appear in this sample, approximately 86% of them only once. The ten top clones hold 5.5% to 7% of the sample.

Of note for this clone: No antigen is known for it. Base quality data are lacking; no much larger clone is found one base away. This sample includes further DNA sequences coding for the same CDR3.

The germline V gene (reference sequence) provides CDR1 LNHDA and CDR2 SQIVND. The V and J ends are trimmed by 5 bases and 4 bases, leaving 17 bases between them. The CDR3 runs 15 amino acids, cysteine and phenylalanine included. Only CDR3 DNA remains: 45 bases, in frame from the first base. One collaborating source in Seattle enrolled patients during active infection and followed them longitudinally through the course of disease. Collaborating institutions collected whole blood in K2EDTA tubes following their own protocols. For TCRbeta analysis, collaborators shipped samples as frozen whole blood, isolated PBMCs, or DNA extracted from either of those sample types.

The chain uses TRBV19 and TRBJ1-2, with TRBD1 perhaps the D gene, on 6 matching bases. The TCR comes from a man of 80 years or more with COVID-19, enrolled during active disease. Sequenced material: peripheral blood. CDR3 region: CASSPVDREGYGYTF. The nucleotides are TGTGCCAGTAGTCCAGTGGACAGAGAAGGCTATGGCTACACCTTC.